The sample holds one count of the clone carrying this T cell receptor beta chain. Treatment of all HIV participants took place in the United States. The cryopreserved samples used held roughly 0.9-10 million PBMC prior to extraction of DNA. The source of the sample is a study of long-term antiretroviral therapy in people with HIV. Study overall: The oldest samples precede the 2015 immediate-ART recommendation by about a decade.

Trimming cost V 0 bases and J 0 bases, with 12 bases left between them. The CDR3 is 17 residues long. Germline lookup yields CDR1 SGHRS and CDR2 YFSETQ. immunoSEQ v3.0 was run at survey level. Data came from immunoSEQ multiplex PCR; TCRdb stores just in-frame clones and leaves some out. The sample has tens of thousands of clones; over 80% are singletons. This sample comprised unsorted PBMCs, obtained about 2.7 years after starting antiretroviral therapy. The chain carries TRBV5-1 and TRBJ1-4; D uncertain. The origin of this receptor is a young man with HIV. The CDR3: CASSLGLTTATNEKLFF. CDR3 coding DNA: TGCGCCAGCAGCTTGGGGCTTACGACTGCAACTAATGAAAAACTGTTTTTT.